The T cell receptor beta chain described here comes from a study of post-analysis software for immune sequencing data. Findings and caveats of the study: The five TRBV segments detected at higher frequency in patients than in controls included TRBV5-6, TRBV5-1 and TRBV20-1.

Unique molecular identifiers tagged the TCR beta cDNA libraries. Each CDR3 protein gets one entry after TCRdb re-called the PCR reads with MiXCR. The table records hundreds of thousands of distinct CDR3 sequences, over 30% of them present only once. This clonotype was detected ten times or more. Its target is not known. V was trimmed by 0 bases and J by 1 base, leaving 11 bases between them. Germline CDR1 is SGDLS and CDR2 is YYNGEE. This CDR3 has 16 amino acids. The chain couples TRBV9 to TRBJ2-1; perhaps TRBD1 as D (6 bases). Sequencing was performed on blood. This TCR came from a girl under 10 years old with multiple sclerosis. This chain's CDR3 is CASSVGQGSSYNEQFF. CDR3 in DNA: TGTGCCAGCAGCGTAGGGCAGGGGAGTTCCTACAATGAGCAGTTCTTC.